What follows are 30 T cell receptor beta chains derived from one specimen sequenced in a study of blood T cell repertoires in COVID-19 (TCRdb year 2020). The library was built by means of the immunoSEQ multiplex PCR assay. As stored in TCRdb, this immuneACCESS dataset retains in-frame rearrangements with V and J assigned. A fraction of the clones does not appear; measured against another copy, unresolved V genes explain less than half of the discrepancy, and the remainder lacks a known reason. A total of 140,000 to 150,000 clones appear in this sample, 70% to 85% of them only once. 10% of the sample comes from the top ten. Material for sequencing was peripheral blood. These receptors came from a man between 60 and 70 years old with active or convalescent COVID-19.

The rearrangement links TRBV6-5 to TRBJ1-1; 8 nucleotides agree with TRBD1. CDR1 is MNHEY, CDR2 SVGAGI, per germline. This CDR3 is 14 amino acids long. The V gene end was trimmed by 7 bases and the J gene end by 0 bases; junction bases not matched to a gene: 4. The chain's CDR3 is CASNYRGLNTEAFF. The CDR3 DNA sequence: TGTGCCAGCAACTACAGGGGGTTGAACACTGAAGCTTTCTTT.

The V and J genes are TRBV11-3 and TRBJ1-1; D gene unclear. Germline V gene lookup returns CDR1 SGHNT and CDR2 YENEEA. The CDR3 has 12 residues. Trimming took 6 bases from V and 0 from J, leaving 5 bases between them. CDR3 sequence (DNA): TGTGCCAGCAGACAGTTGAACACTGAAGCTTTCTTT. Translation: CASRQLNTEAFF.

The chain uses TRBV9 and TRBJ2-2, with 10 bases that match TRBD2. The CDR3 is 16 amino acids. CDR1 is SGDLS, CDR2 YYNGEE, per germline. V gave up 0 bases and J gave up 7 bases; unmatched junction bases: 6. The CDR3 region has the DNA TGTGCCAGCAGCGTAGAAGCGGGGGGGCCATTCGGGGAGCTGTTTTTT. It encodes CASSVEAGGPFGELFF. Complete variable domain (other parts from reference TRBV9 and TRBJ2-2): DSGVTQTPKHLITATGQRVTLRCSPRSGDLSVYWYQQSLDQGLQFLIQYYNGEERAKGNILERFSAQQFPDLHSELNLSSLELGDSALYFCASSVEAGGPFGELFFGEGSRLTVL.

V gene TRBV5-4 combines with J gene TRBJ2-5; TRBD2 matches 12 bases. Trimming took 3 bases from V and 3 from J; bases not matched to a gene: 12. This CDR3 has 18 amino acids. Germline values: CDR1 SGHNT, CDR2 YYREEE (reference sequence). This CDR3 reads CASSSPKLAGGLEETQYF. The CDR3, as DNA: TGTGCCAGCAGCTCCCCCAAACTAGCGGGGGGCCTGGAAGAGACCCAGTACTTC.

The chain combines TRBV14 with TRBJ1-1, with a possible D match to TRBD1 (6 bases). CDR1 is SGHDN and CDR2 is FVKESK in the germline V gene. There are 13 residues in the CDR3. Trimming shortened V by 3 bases and J by 4 bases, and 9 bases separated the two germline ends. This CDR3 is CASSQPGATEAFF. In nucleotides, the CDR3 is TGTGCCAGCAGCCAGCCAGGGGCCACTGAAGCTTTCTTT.

This rearrangement joins TRBV18 to TRBJ2-1, with TRBD2 as a possible D gene (6 bases). This CDR3 comprises 16 residues. Germline values: CDR1 KGHSH, CDR2 LQKENI. The V and J ends lost 2 bases and 5 bases respectively, with 16 bases between them. The DNA of the CDR3 is TGTGCCAGCTCACCAAGGGGAGGTCGGGGAGACAATGAGCAGTTCTTC. Its protein product is CASSPRGGRGDNEQFF.

The gene calls are TRBV18 and TRBJ2-7; D perhaps matches TRBD1 (6 bases). V was cut by 2 bases and J by 3 bases, with 17 bases left in between. The CDR3 is made up of 16 amino acids. Germline assignment: CDR1 KGHSH and CDR2 LQKENI. This CDR3 is CASSPVLQGFDYEQYF. CDR3 in DNA: TGTGCCAGCTCACCAGTCTTACAGGGATTTGACTACGAGCAGTACTTC.

This chain joins TRBV27 and TRBJ1-2, with TRBD1 matching over 7 bases. Germline V gives CDR1 MNHEY, CDR2 SMNVEV (reference sequence). V lost 3 bases to trimming and J lost 7 bases; unmatched junction nucleotides: 5. This CDR3 comprises 13 residues. The CDR3 loop is CASSFGAGGGYTF. CDR3 nucleotide sequence: TGTGCCAGCAGTTTCGGGGCAGGGGGTGGCTACACCTTC.

This rearrangement joins TRBV6-5 to TRBJ1-2; no clear D. CDR1 and CDR2 (germline): MNHEY, SVGAGI. CDR3 length: 15 residues. V was trimmed by 6 bases and J by 6 bases, leaving 20 bases between them. CDR3 sequence reads: CASSLDPRFRNGYTF. As DNA, the CDR3 is TGTGCCAGCAGCTTAGATCCCAGGTTTAGAAATGGCTACACCTTC.

The V and J genes are TRBV10-2 and TRBJ1-2; 10 nucleotides agree with TRBD1. With 7 bases clipped from V and 6 bases from J, the junction kept 2 bases outside the gene matches. CDR3 size: 12 residues. The V gene's germline CDR1 is WSHSY and CDR2 SAAADI. The CDR3 protein is CASMDRGDGYTF. As DNA, the CDR3 is TGCGCCAGCATGGACAGGGGGGATGGCTACACCTTC.

In its sample, this clone was seen a few times. This chain joins TRBV7-9 and TRBJ1-2; no reliable D call. The CDR3 extends over 11 amino acids. The V end lost 4 bases, the J end lost 8 bases, and 8 bases lay between the germline ends. In germline, CDR1 is SEHNR, CDR2 FQNEAQ (reference sequence). CDR3 DNA: TGTGCCAGCAGCTCGTCGGTGGGCTACACCTTC. Translated, it gives CASSSSVGYTF.

The V gene is TRBV4-3, the J gene TRBJ2-1; 10 bases agree with TRBD1. This CDR3 is 14 amino acids long. Trimming took 4 bases from V and 7 from J; bases not matched to a gene: 4. Germline CDR1 is LGHNA and CDR2 is YSLEER. The CDR3 DNA follows: TGCGCCAGCAGCCCAGCGGGACAGGGGAATGAGCAGTTCTTC. Protein product: CASSPAGQGNEQFF.

The gene calls are TRBV5-6 and TRBJ2-2; D is possibly TRBD2 (6 bases). Germline CDR1 reads SGHDT; CDR2 reads YYEEEE. V was cut by 1 base and J by 3 bases, with 13 bases left in between. The CDR3 has 16 amino acids. In DNA, the CDR3 is TGTGCCAGCAGCTTGATTAAGGAGGGGTACACCGGGGAGCTGTTTTTT. Translating gives CASSLIKEGYTGELFF.

CDR3 in amino acids: CSASGAGGRMETQYF. The CDR3 bases are TGCAGTGCTAGTGGGGCGGGGGGCCGAATGGAGACCCAGTACTTC. This chain joins TRBV20-1 and TRBJ2-5, with 8 bases aligning to TRBD2. The CDR3 extends over 15 amino acids. Germline assignment: CDR1 DFQATT and CDR2 SNEGSKA (reference sequence). The V segment lost 3 bases and the J segment 5 bases; nucleotides outside the gene matches: 11.

V is TRBV24-1 and J is TRBJ2-3; 7 bases fit TRBD2. Germline loops: CDR1 KGHDR, CDR2 SFDVKD. This CDR3 contains 14 residues. V lost 5 bases and J lost 1; bases outside the gene matches: 2. The CDR3 region has the DNA TGTGCCACCAGTGCGGGAGGCCGCACAGATACGCAGTATTTT. This sequence encodes CATSAGGRTDTQYF.

V gene TRBV20-1 combines with J gene TRBJ1-2; D is uncertain. CDR3 length: 15 residues. The V gene's germline CDR1 is DFQATT and CDR2 SNEGSKA (reference sequence). The ends were cut back, 3 bases at V and 5 bases at J, with 19 bases in the middle. As DNA, the CDR3 is TGCAGTGCTAGTAGGCAGCGGGAACAGACTTATGGCTACACCTTC. This translates into CSASRQREQTYGYTF.

The V call is TRBV5-5, the J call TRBJ1-3; 12 bases match TRBD1. Germline V CDR1 and CDR2: SGHKS, YYEKEE (reference sequence). The CDR3 extends over 18 amino acids. The V and J ends lost 4 bases and 3 bases, in that order; junction bases with no gene match: 11. The CDR3 bases are TGTGCCAGCAGCAGAAAACCGGGACAGGGGGCGGATGGAAACACCATATATTTT. Protein: CASSRKPGQGADGNTIYF. Full variable domain (missing parts from reference TRBV5-5 and TRBJ1-3): DAGVTQSPTHLIKTRGQQVTLRCSPISGHKSVSWYQQVLGQGPQFIFQYYEKEERGRGNFPDRFSARQFPNYSSELNVNALLLGDSALYLCASSRKPGQGADGNTIYFGEGSWLTVV.

CDR3 sequence reads: CASSLRGWDGYTF. CDR3 in DNA: TGTGCCAGCAGTTTAAGGGGGTGGGATGGCTACACCTTC. The chain has TRBV27 and TRBJ1-2; possible D gene TRBD1, 6 bases. Germline CDR1 MNHEY, CDR2 SMNVEV (reference sequence). The CDR3 runs 13 residues. V was cut by 2 bases and J by 6 bases, with 10 bases left in between.

The rearrangement uses TRBV3-1 (or the pseudogene TRBV3-2) and TRBJ1-2; D unresolved. The CDR3 is made up of 13 amino acids. The V gene lost 1 base and the J gene lost 0 bases, with 3 bases spanning the gap. Germline CDR1 LGHDT, CDR2 YNNKEL (reference sequence). CDR3 sequence (DNA): TGTGCCAGCAGCCAAGTCTCTAACTATGGCTACACCTTC. Amino acid sequence: CASSQVSNYGYTF.

The rearrangement uses TRBV7-2 and TRBJ1-5, with a tentative D call TRBD1 (6 bases). Germline CDR1 reads SGHTA; CDR2 reads FQGNSA. V gave up 10 bases and J gave up 6 bases, with 19 bases separating them. CDR3 size: 14 residues. The CDR3 reads CATATTGQIQPQHF. In DNA form, the CDR3 reads TGTGCCACTGCGACGACAGGCCAAATTCAGCCCCAGCATTTT.

V and J are TRBV7-2 and TRBJ2-2; D not certain. Germline V CDR1 and CDR2: SGHTA, FQGNSA. This CDR3 region has 13 residues. V was shortened by 2 bases and J by 6 bases, with 7 bases between the two germline ends. The CDR3 DNA is TGTGCCAGCAGCTTATACGGAGCCGGGGAGCTGTTTTTT. Its translation is CASSLYGAGELFF.

The chain employs TRBV4-3 and TRBJ1-1, with a tentative D call TRBD1 (5 bases). Trimming shortened V by 0 bases and J by 4 bases, and 9 bases separated the two germline ends. Germline CDR1 is LGHNA and CDR2 is YSLEER. The CDR3 covers 14 residues. This chain's CDR3 is CASSQERGVTEAFF. In nucleotides, the CDR3 is TGCGCCAGCAGCCAAGAAAGGGGTGTCACTGAAGCTTTCTTT.

The chain couples TRBV6-5 to TRBJ2-3, with D perhaps TRBD1 (6 bases). Germline-derived CDR1 and CDR2 are MNHEY and SVGAGI. This CDR3 contains 14 residues. The germline V and J ends were trimmed by 8 bases and 0 bases, with 12 bases remaining between them. CDR3 DNA: TGTGCCAGCGCCACAGGGATTAGCACAGATACGCAGTATTTT. This gives the protein CASATGISTDTQYF.

CDR3 sequence: CASSNDRGVGELFF. The DNA of the CDR3 is TGTGCCAGCAGTAATGACAGGGGGGTCGGGGAGCTGTTTTTT. The chain joins TRBV6-5 to TRBJ2-2; TRBD1 matches 9 bases. Trimming took 5 bases from V and 7 from J; bases not matched to a gene: 5. The length of the CDR3 is 14 residues. CDR1 is MNHEY and CDR2 is SVGAGI in the germline V gene.

The chain links TRBV4-3 to TRBJ1-6; D is ambiguous. The CDR3 contains 18 residues. CDR1 LGHNA and CDR2 YSLEER come from the germline V gene. V dropped 0 bases and J dropped 8 bases, with 20 bases sitting between them. The CDR3 spells CASSQDRDVGYRDSPLHF. CDR3 in DNA: TGCGCCAGCAGCCAAGATCGCGATGTTGGTTACCGTGATTCACCCCTCCACTTT.

V usage is TRBV12-5 and J usage is TRBJ2-3, with no clear D. V lost 6 bases and J 4 bases, leaving 11 bases between the germline ends. Germline lookup yields CDR1 LGHNT and CDR2 FRNRAP. The CDR3 is made up of 13 amino acids. CDR3 DNA sequence: TGTGCTAGTGGCTTCCCTCGGGCAGATACGCAGTATTTT. Its protein is CASGFPRADTQYF. The variable domain in full, completed from reference TRBV12-5 and TRBJ2-3, reads DARVTQTPRHKVTEMGQEVTMRCQPILGHNTVFWYRQTMMQGLELLAYFRNRAPLDDSGMPKDRFSAEMPDATLATLKIQPSEPRDSAVYFCASGFPRADTQYFGPGTRLTVL.

The chain joins TRBV7-2 to TRBJ2-3; 8 bases match TRBD2. Looked up from germline, CDR1 is SGHTA and CDR2 is FQGNSA. V shed 6 bases and J 5 bases; nucleotides not matched to a gene: 1. The CDR3 has 12 residues. CDR3 in amino acids: CASRLAGDTQYF. The CDR3 DNA reads as TGTGCCAGCAGGCTAGCGGGAGATACGCAGTATTTT.

Comments on this clone: The junction departs from the called germline gene at one end, perhaps through a read error. CDR3 bases: TGTGCCAGCAGCGAAGACAGGCAAAGAAACACCATATATTTT. Translation gives CASSEDRQRNTIYF. V and J are TRBV3-1 (or the pseudogene TRBV3-2) and TRBJ1-3; D perhaps matches TRBD1 (6 bases). CDR3 size: 14 residues. CDR1 and CDR2 (germline): LGHDT, YNNKEL (reference sequence).

The V call is TRBV5-6, the J call TRBJ2-7, with D perhaps matching TRBD1 (5 bases). From germline, CDR1 is SGHDT and CDR2 YYEEEE. The V and J ends lost 4 bases and 2 bases respectively, with 16 bases between them. The CDR3 has 15 amino acids. CDR3 amino acids: CASSLTGQGAYEQYV. The CDR3 coding sequence is TGTGCCAGCAGCCTAACCGGACAAGGAGCCTACGAGCAGTACGTC.

The gene calls are TRBV21-1 and TRBJ2-5; the table gives TRBD1 as D, unverified against the DNA. TRBV21-1 is a known pseudogene. There are 15 residues in the CDR3. The CDR3: CASSKGTGGQETQYF. Here the CDR3 DNA reads TGTGCCAGCAGCAAGGGGACAGGGGGACAAGAGACCCAGTACTTC.